This entry features one T cell receptor (beta chain) sequence. What it recognizes is unknown. The CDR3 end falls 3 residues outside the read, so it is completed with the germline J gene. Germline V gene lookup returns CDR1 MNHEY and CDR2 SMNVEV (reference sequence). This CDR3 region has 13 residues. The data are from a study of T cells in women clearing cervical HPV infection. Assay: immunoSEQ multiplex PCR; the TCRdb copy retains only in-frame clones and omits some. The listing records 40,000 to 55,000 clones. Regarding the study as a whole: Timing of associations relative to infection is unclear; T-cell subsets were not isolated.

Sample: blood buffy coat. The chain is built from TRBV27 and TRBJ2-3; 7 bases align to TRBD2. This clonotype originated in a woman aged 18 to 75 with a cervical HPV16 infection that either progressed to CIN3+ or cleared (not recorded which). The CDR3 bases that were read are TGTGCCAGCAGCCCTACCAGCGGGGAGCCG. This sequence encodes CASSPTSGEP. The entire CDR3 protein reads CASSPTSGEPQYF.